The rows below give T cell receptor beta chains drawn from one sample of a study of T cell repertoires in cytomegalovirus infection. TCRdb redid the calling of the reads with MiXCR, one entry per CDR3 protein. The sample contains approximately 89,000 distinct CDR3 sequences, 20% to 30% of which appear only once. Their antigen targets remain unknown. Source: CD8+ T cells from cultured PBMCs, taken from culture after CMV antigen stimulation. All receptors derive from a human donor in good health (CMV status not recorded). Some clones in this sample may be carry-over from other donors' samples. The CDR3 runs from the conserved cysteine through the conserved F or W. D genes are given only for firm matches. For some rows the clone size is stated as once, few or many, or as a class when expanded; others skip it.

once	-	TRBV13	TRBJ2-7	TGTGCCAGCAGCTTTGGACACCACGAGCAGTACTTC	CASSFGHHEQYF
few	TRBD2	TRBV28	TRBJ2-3	TGTGCCAGCAGTTTGAGCGGGGGGGCGAATACGCAGTATTTT	CASSLSGGANTQYF
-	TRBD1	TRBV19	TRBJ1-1	TGTGCCAGTAGTATATTAGCAGGGGGCTTGACTGAAGCTTTCTTT	CASSILAGGLTEAFF
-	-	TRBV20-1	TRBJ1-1	TGCAGTGCTCCCACGGGGGGACCGAACACTGAAGCTTTCTTT	CSAPTGGPNTEAFF
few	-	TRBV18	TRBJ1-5	TGTGCCAGCTCCCTGGCGGAGGACAATCAGCCCCAGCATTTT	CASSLAEDNQPQHF
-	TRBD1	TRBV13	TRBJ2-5	TGTGCCAGCAGCTTTTCGGGACAGGGACCTCAAGAGACCCAGTACTTC	CASSFSGQGPQETQYF
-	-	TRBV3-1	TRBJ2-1	TGTGCCAGCAGCAGTATCAAGCGGGATGAGCAGTTCTTC	CASSSIKRDEQFF
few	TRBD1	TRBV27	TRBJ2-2	TGTGCCAGCAGTTCAAAGGACAGGGCTTTCGGGGAGCTGTTTTTT	CASSSKDRAFGELFF
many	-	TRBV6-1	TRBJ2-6	TGTGCCAGCAGTGAAGGGTCTGGGGCCAACGTCCTGACTTTC	CASSEGSGANVLTF
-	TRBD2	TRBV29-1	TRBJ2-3	TGCAGCGTTGTGAGCGGGGGCACAGATACGCAGTATTTT	CSVVSGGTDTQYF
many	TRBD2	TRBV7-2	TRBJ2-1	TGTGCCAGCAGCTCTACTAGCGGCGTTTACAATGAGCAGTTCTTC	CASSSTSGVYNEQFF
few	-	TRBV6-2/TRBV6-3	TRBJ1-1	TGTGCCAGCAGTTACTCGAGAGGGAACACTGAAGCTTTCTTT	CASSYSRGNTEAFF
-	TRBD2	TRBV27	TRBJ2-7	TGTGCCAGCAGTTTATTGGCGGGAGAATCCGAGCAGTACTTC	CASSLLAGESEQYF
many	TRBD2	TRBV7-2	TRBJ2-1	TGTGCCAGCAGCCAGAGTTCTCTAGCGGGGGGCACGGTCTTC	CASSQSSLAGGTVF
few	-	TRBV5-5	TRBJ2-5	TGTGCCAGCAGCTTCAACATCTTGATGTACCAAGAGACCCAGTACTTC	CASSFNILMYQETQYF
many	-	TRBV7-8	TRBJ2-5	TGTGCCAGCAGCTTATCTGGGGCCCAAGAGACCCAGTACTTC	CASSLSGAQETQYF
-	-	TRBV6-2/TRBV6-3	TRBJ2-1	TGTGCCAGCAGTTACTCGATGACTCCCACCGCCAATGAGCAGTTCTTC	CASSYSMTPTANEQFF
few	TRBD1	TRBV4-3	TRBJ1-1	TGCGCCAGCAGCCCCGCGAACAGGGGAAACACTGAAGCTTTCTTT	CASSPANRGNTEAFF
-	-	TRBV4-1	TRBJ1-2	TGCGCCAGCAGCCAAGATCAAAACAGTCCCCTTGATGGCTACACCTTC	CASSQDQNSPLDGYTF
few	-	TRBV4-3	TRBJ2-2	TGCGCCAGCAGAGCGGACCAGAACACCGGGGAGCTGTTTTTT	CASRADQNTGELFF
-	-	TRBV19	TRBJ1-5	TGTGCCAGTAATGTGGTCCCGGAGCCCCAGCATTTT	CASNVVPEPQHF
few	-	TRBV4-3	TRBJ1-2	TGCGCCAGCAGCCAAGTTGAGGGGGGGGCAGGCTATGGCTACACCTTC	CASSQVEGGAGYGYTF
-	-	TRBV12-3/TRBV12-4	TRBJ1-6	TGTGCCAGCACCTGGGGAGGGACTTCACCCCTCCACTTT	CASTWGGTSPLHF
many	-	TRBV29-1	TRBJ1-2	TGCAGCGCGAATGGGGATGAACCTGGCTACACCTTC	CSANGDEPGYTF
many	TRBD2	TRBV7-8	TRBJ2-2	TGTGCCAGCAGCTTAGCGGGACTAGCGGGAGGGAACACCGGGGAGCTGTTTTTT	CASSLAGLAGGNTGELFF
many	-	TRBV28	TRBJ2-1	TGTGCCAGCAGTTTCGTGACTTACCTCTACAATGAGCAGTTCTTC	CASSFVTYLYNEQFF
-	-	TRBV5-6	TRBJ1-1	TGTGCCAGCAGCTTAGTTGACACTGAAGCTTTCTTT	CASSLVDTEAFF
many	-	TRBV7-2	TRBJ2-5	TGTGCCAGCAGCTTAAACCGCCAAGAGACCCAGTACTTC	CASSLNRQETQYF
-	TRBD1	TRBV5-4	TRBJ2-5	TGTGCCAGCAGCTTCGGGCAGGGGGTCCAAGAGACCCAGTACTTC	CASSFGQGVQETQYF
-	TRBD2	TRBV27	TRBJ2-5	TGTGCCAGCAATCCCCTCGGGGGGATCCAAGAGACCCAGTACTTC	CASNPLGGIQETQYF
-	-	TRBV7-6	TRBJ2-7	TGTGCCAGCAGCCACTCGGCAGCGTACGAGCAGTACTTC	CASSHSAAYEQYF
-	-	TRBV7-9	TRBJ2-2	TGTGCCAGCAGCCCGCCCGGGTTCACCGGGGAGCTGTTTTTT	CASSPPGFTGELFF
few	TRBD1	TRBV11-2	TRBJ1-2	TGTGCCAGCAGCTTAGAACCCGGGACAGGGATGAACTATGGCTACACCTTC	CASSLEPGTGMNYGYTF
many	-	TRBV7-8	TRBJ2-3	TGTGCCAGCAGCCTGCGGGGAGTCGAAGATACGCAGTATTTT	CASSLRGVEDTQYF
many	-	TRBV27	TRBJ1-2	TGTGCCAGCAGTTTTTACAGGGACTATGGCTACACCTTC	CASSFYRDYGYTF
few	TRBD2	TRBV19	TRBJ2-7	TGTGCCAGTAGTTCTCTAGCGGGGACCTACGAGCAGTACTTC	CASSSLAGTYEQYF
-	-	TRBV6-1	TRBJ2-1	TGTGCCAGCGGACAATCCTACAATGAGCAGTTCTTC	CASGQSYNEQFF
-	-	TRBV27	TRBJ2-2	TGTGCCAGCAGTTTACCCGGGGGCACCGGGGAGCTGTTTTTT	CASSLPGGTGELFF
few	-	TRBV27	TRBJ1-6	TGTGCCAGCAGTTCAACACCGCTGGCCACCGGGACAAGGGAGAGCTCCTATAATTCACCCCTCCACTTT	CASSSTPLATGTRESSYNSPLHF
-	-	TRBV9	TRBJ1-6	TGTGCCAGCAGCGATCGACCAAATTCACCCCTCCACTTT	CASSDRPNSPLHF
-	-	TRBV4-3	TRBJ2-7	TGCGCCAGCAGCCAAGGTTACCGGGACCCCGCGGACTTC	CASSQGYRDPADF
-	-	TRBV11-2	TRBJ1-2	TGTGCCAGCAGCTTAGTGTCCAGGGACCATGGCTACACCTTC	CASSLVSRDHGYTF
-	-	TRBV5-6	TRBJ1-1	TGTGCCAGCAGCCAAGGGGGTGCTATCGACGCTGAAGCTTTCTTT	CASSQGGAIDAEAFF
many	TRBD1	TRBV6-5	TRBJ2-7	TGTGCCGCGGGACAGGGTTCCAACGAGCAGTACTTC	CAAGQGSNEQYF
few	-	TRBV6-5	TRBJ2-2	TGTGCCAGCAGTAACCCGGGTACCTACACCGGGGAGCTGTTTTTT	CASSNPGTYTGELFF
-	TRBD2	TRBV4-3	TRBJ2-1	TGCGCCAGCAGCCATCTCCCCCCGACTAGCGGGAGGGCCTATGAGCAGTTCTTC	CASSHLPPTSGRAYEQFF
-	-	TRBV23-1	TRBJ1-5	TGCGCCAGCAGCCGGGGGACCAGGAGCGCCTATAGCAATCAGCCCCAGCATTTT	CASSRGTRSAYSNQPQHF
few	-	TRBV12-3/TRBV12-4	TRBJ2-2	TGTGCCAGCAGTAATACGGGGGAGCTGTTTTTT	CASSNTGELFF
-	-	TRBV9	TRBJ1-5	TGTGCCAGCAGCGTTGGGTGGCGCAATCAGCCCCAGCATTTT	CASSVGWRNQPQHF
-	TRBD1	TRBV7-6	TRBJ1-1	TGTGCCAGCAGCGTTGGGACAGTCATAAAGGGCACTGAAGCTTTCTTT	CASSVGTVIKGTEAFF
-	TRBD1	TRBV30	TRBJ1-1	TGTGCCTGGAGTGAGTTCGGGACAGGGAACACTGAAGCTTTCTTT	CAWSEFGTGNTEAFF
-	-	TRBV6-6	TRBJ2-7	TGTGCCAGCAGTTACTCGATGGCCGCCTCCTACGAGCAGTACTTC	CASSYSMAASYEQYF
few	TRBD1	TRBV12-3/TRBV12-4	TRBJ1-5	TGTGCCAGCAGCCCGACAGGGCGTCTCCAGCCCCAGCATTTT	CASSPTGRLQPQHF
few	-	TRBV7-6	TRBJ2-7	TGTGCCAGCAGTTTTGACAGAATCGAGCAGTACTTC	CASSFDRIEQYF
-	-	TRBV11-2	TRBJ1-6	TGTGCCAGCAGCTTAGGGGGGCAGGCTAATTCACCCCTCCACTTT	CASSLGGQANSPLHF
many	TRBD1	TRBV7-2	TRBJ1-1	TGTGCCAGCAGCTTAGGCGGGACAGGGAACACTGAAGCTTTCTTT	CASSLGGTGNTEAFF
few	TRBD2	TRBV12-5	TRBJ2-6	TGTGCTAGTGGTCTCCCAATGGGAGGGGCGGACTCTGGGGCCAACGTCCTGACTTTC	CASGLPMGGADSGANVLTF
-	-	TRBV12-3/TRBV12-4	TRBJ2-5	TGTGCCAGCAGTCCAAGGGGGGGGCAGGAACAAGAGACCCAGTACTTC	CASSPRGGQEQETQYF